This T cell receptor beta chain was sequenced during a study of blood T cell repertoires in COVID-19. Overall study: Both acute and convalescent COVID-19 samples were obtained from the United States, Italy and Spain. The cDNA or gDNA used as material had been derived from T cells, B-cell-depleted T cells, or PBMCs.

Germline loops: CDR1 SGHRS, CDR2 YFSETQ. This CDR3 is built from 16 residues. V lost 4 bases and J lost 2; bases outside the gene matches: 4. In the original workflow: Reference gene primer amplification gave estimated nucleated cell counts. Profiled with immunoSEQ multiplex PCR; TCRdb holds only in-frame clones, not every one. That table is the source of V, J and clone size, and D and trimming were worked out from the DNA. The sample records 65,000 to 85,000 clones, 80% to 90% being singletons. The sequencing sample was made of peripheral blood. The receptor's source is a man in his forties or fifties with acute or convalescent COVID-19. The rearrangement joins TRBV5-1 to TRBJ2-3; 13 bases map to TRBD2. The CDR3 nucleotides are TGCGCCAGCAGCCCAGGACTAGCGGGAGACACAGATACGCAGTATTTT. Translation gives CASSPGLAGDTDTQYF.